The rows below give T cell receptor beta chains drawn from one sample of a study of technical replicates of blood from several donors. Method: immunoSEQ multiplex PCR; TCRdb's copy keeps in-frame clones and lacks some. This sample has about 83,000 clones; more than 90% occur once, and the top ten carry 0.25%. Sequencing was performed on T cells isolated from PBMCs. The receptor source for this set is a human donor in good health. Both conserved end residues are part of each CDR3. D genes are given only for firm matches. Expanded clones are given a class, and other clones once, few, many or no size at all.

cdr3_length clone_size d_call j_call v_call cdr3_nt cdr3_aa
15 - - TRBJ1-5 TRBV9 TGTGCCAGCAGCGGGGGGACGGGGACTAATCAGCCCCAGCATTTT CASSGGTGTNQPQHF
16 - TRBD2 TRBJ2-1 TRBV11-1 TGTGCCAGCAGCTTAGTACTAGCGACAATCTACAATGAGCAGTTCTTC CASSLVLATIYNEQFF
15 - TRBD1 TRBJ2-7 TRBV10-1 TGCGCCAGCAGTGAGTCGGGGACAGCCCCCTACGAGCAGTACTTC CASSESGTAPYEQYF
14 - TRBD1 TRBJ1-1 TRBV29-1 TGCAGCGTTGAACAGACAGGGTACGTTACAGAAGCTTTCTTT CSVEQTGYVTEAFF
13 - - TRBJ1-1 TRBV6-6 TGTGCCAGCAGTTACGCCGGCGGTACTGAAGCTTTCTTT CASSYAGGTEAFF
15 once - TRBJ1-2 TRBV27 TGTGCCAGCAGTGATGACAGGTTCGTCTCAGGTGGCTACACCTTC CASSDDRFVSGGYTF
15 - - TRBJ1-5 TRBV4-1 TGCGCCAGCAGCCAGGGAAGAGGGAGCAATCAGCCCCAGCATTTT CASSQGRGSNQPQHF
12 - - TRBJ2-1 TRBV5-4 TGTGCCAGCAGCTCGTTTAACAATGAGCAGTTCTTC CASSSFNNEQFF
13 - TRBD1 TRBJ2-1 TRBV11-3 TGTGCCAGCAGCCCGACAGGGGACGATGAGCAGTTCTTC CASSPTGDDEQFF
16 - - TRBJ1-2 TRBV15 TGTGCCACCAGCGAAACTATAGAAGGGGGTCGAAGCGGCTACACCTTC CATSETIEGGRSGYTF
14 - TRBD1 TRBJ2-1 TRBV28 TGTGCCCATTCCCCGGGACAGCCTTCCAATGAGCAGTTCTTC CAHSPGQPSNEQFF
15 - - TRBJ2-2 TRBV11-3 TGTGCCAGCAGCTCGCAGACAGGGAACACCGGGGAGCTGTTTTTT CASSSQTGNTGELFF
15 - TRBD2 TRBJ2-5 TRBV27 TGTGCCAGCAGTCAAAGGACTCTAGCGGGGGAGACCCAGTACTTC CASSQRTLAGETQYF
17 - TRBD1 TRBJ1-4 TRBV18 TGTGCCAGCTCACCACCGGGACAGACGGTCCATAATGAAAAACTGTTTTTT CASSPPGQTVHNEKLFF
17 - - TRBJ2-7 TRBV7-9 TGTGCCAGCAGCTTTCACCGTCGAGGCGCTGGGAGCTACGAGCAGTACTTC CASSFHRRGAGSYEQYF
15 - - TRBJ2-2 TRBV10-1 TGCGCCAGCAGTGAGGTAACAGGGAGCACCGGGGAGCTGTTTTTT CASSEVTGSTGELFF
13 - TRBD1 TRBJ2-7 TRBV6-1 TGTGCCAGCAGTGAGGACAGGGTATTCGAGCAGTACTTC CASSEDRVFEQYF
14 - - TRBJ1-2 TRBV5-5 TGTGCCAGCAGCTACCGGGACATTGCATATGGCTACACCTTC CASSYRDIAYGYTF
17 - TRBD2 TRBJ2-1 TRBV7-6 TGTGCCAGCAGCTCAATACGACTAGCCCAGAATGGCAATGAGCAGTTCTTC CASSSIRLAQNGNEQFF
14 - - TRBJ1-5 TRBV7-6 TGTGCCAGCAGCCCTCTAGGTGGGAATCAGCCCCAGCATTTT CASSPLGGNQPQHF
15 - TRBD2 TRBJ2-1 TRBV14 TGTGCCAGCAGCCGATGGACTAGCGGGAGTAGTGAGCAGTTCTTC CASSRWTSGSSEQFF
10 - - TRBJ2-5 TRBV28 TGTGCCACCCGGGGAGAGACCCAGTACTTC CATRGETQYF
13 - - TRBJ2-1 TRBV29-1 TGCAGCGCCGCAGGGGACTCCTACAATGAGCAGTTCTTC CSAAGDSYNEQFF
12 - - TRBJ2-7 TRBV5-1 TGCGCCAGCAGCTCACAAAGCTACGAGCAGTACTTC CASSSQSYEQYF
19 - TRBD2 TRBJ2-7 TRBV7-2 TGTGCCAGCAGCTTAAGACCTCCCCCGCTAGCGGAGGTTTCTTACGAGCAGTACTTC CASSLRPPPLAEVSYEQYF
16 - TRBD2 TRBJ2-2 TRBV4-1 TGCGCCAGCAGCCAAGAGGGACTAGCGGGACCCGGGGAGCTGTTTTTT CASSQEGLAGPGELFF
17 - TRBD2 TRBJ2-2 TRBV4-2 TGTGCCAGCAGCCAGGAAGGGCGGGAGGGTCTAACCGGGGAGCTGTTTTTT CASSQEGREGLTGELFF
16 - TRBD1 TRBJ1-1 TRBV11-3 TGTGCCAGCACCCCTTTTACGGGACAGGCTGGGGGTGAAGCTTTCTTT CASTPFTGQAGGEAFF
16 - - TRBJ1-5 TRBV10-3 TGTGCCATCAGTGAGTCTATCGCGAGGGGAGGTCAGCCCCAGCATTTT CAISESIARGGQPQHF
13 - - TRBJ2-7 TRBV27 TGTGCCAGCAGCCAGGAAACGTCCTACGAGCAGTACTTC CASSQETSYEQYF
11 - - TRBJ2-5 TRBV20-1 TGCAGTGCTAGAGATAGAGAGACCCAGTACTTC CSARDRETQYF
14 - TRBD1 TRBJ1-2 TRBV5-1 TGCGCCAGCGTCGCCGGGACAGGAGCTAGTGGCTACACCTTC CASVAGTGASGYTF
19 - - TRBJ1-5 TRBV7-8 TGTGCCAGCAGCTTAGGGGGTGCATACCACGGAGGACCCAATCAGCCCCAGCATTTT CASSLGGAYHGGPNQPQHF
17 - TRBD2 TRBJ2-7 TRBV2 TGTGCCAGCAGTGACCCGGGACTAGCGGGAGGGCCGTACGAGCAGTACTTC CASSDPGLAGGPYEQYF
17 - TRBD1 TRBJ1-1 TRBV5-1 TGCGCCAGCAGCTGGGGGGGGACAGGGGATAGCGGCACTGAAGCTTTCTTT CASSWGGTGDSGTEAFF
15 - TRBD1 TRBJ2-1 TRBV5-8 TGTGCCAGCAGCCCCCGGACAGGGCGCAACAATGAGCAGTTCTTC CASSPRTGRNNEQFF
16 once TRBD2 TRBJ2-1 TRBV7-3 TGTGCCAGCAGCTCGTCGGGACTAGTCAATCGCAATGAGCAGTTCTTC CASSSSGLVNRNEQFF
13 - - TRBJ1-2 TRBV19 TGTGCCAGTAGTTGGGGGCGGGACTATGGCTACACCTTC CASSWGRDYGYTF
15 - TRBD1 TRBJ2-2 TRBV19 TGTGCCAGTCGCAGACAGGGTGCGAACACCGGGGAGCTGTTTTTT CASRRQGANTGELFF
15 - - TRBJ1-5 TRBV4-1 TGCGCCAGCAGCCACCCCGGACAGAAAAATCAGCCCCAGCATTTT CASSHPGQKNQPQHF
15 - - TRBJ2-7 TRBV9 TGTGCCAGCAGCGTAGAGGCGGGGCAATCCTACGAGCAGTACTTC CASSVEAGQSYEQYF
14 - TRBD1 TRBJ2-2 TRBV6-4 TGTGCCAGCCGACCGACAGGGGACACCGGGGAGCTGTTTTTT CASRPTGDTGELFF
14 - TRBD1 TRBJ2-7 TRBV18 TGTGCCAGCTCACCACCGACAGGGCTCGACGAGCAGTACTTC CASSPPTGLDEQYF
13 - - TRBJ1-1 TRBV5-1 TGCGCCAGCAGCTTGATCGGGATTACTGAAGCTTTCTTT CASSLIGITEAFF
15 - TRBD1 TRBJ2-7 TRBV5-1 TGCGCCAGCAGCTTTAGGACAGGCGAACCCTACGAGCAGTACTTC CASSFRTGEPYEQYF
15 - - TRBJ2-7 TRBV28 TGTGCCAGCAGTAGCCCGGGACTTGCTACCTACGAGCAGTACTTC CASSSPGLATYEQYF
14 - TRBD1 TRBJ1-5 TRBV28 TGTGCCAGCAGTACAGGGGCCACTAATCAGCCCCAGCATTTT CASSTGATNQPQHF
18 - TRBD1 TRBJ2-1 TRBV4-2 TGTGCCAGCAGCCAAGTTGGCTGGGGACAGGGAAGCTACAATGAGCAGTTCTTC CASSQVGWGQGSYNEQFF
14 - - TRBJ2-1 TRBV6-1 TGTGCCAGCAGGGAAGAGGGACTTTACAATGAGCAGTTCTTC CASREEGLYNEQFF
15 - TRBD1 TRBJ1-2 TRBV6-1 TGTGCCAGCGAGGACCACAGGGGCCCTAACTATGGCTACACCTTC CASEDHRGPNYGYTF
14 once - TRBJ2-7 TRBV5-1 TGCGCCAGCAGCTTAACACAGTTCTCCTACGAGCAGTACTTC CASSLTQFSYEQYF
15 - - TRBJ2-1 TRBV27 TGTGCCAGTTCCCACGCGACGGGCTCCTACAATGAGCAGTTCTTC CASSHATGSYNEQFF
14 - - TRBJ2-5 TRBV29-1 TGCAGCGCCAACGGACAGAGGGCCGTGGAGACCCAGTACTTC CSANGQRAVETQYF
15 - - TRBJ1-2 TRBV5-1 TGCGCCAGCAGCTTCCCCTGGGATGGACGGGAAGGCTACACCTTC CASSFPWDGREGYTF
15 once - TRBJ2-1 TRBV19 TGTGCCAGTAGTCTACAATCGGACTTTCGAGGCGAGCAGTTCTTC CASSLQSDFRGEQFF
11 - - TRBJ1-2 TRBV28 TGTGCCAGCAGTTCTTTTATCGGCTACACCTTC CASSSFIGYTF
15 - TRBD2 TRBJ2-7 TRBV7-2 TGTGCCAGCAGCTTGTTAGCGGGGGGTACGTACGAGCAGTACTTC CASSLLAGGTYEQYF